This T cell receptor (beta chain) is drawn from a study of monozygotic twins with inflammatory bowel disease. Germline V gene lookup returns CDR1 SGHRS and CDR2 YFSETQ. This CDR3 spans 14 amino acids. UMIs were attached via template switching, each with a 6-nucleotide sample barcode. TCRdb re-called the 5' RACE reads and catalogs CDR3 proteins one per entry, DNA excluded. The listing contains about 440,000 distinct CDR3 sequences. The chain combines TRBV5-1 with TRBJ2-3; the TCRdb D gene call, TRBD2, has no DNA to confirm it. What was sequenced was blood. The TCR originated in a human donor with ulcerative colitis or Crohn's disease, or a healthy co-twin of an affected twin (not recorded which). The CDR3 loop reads CASSWTGGADTQYF.